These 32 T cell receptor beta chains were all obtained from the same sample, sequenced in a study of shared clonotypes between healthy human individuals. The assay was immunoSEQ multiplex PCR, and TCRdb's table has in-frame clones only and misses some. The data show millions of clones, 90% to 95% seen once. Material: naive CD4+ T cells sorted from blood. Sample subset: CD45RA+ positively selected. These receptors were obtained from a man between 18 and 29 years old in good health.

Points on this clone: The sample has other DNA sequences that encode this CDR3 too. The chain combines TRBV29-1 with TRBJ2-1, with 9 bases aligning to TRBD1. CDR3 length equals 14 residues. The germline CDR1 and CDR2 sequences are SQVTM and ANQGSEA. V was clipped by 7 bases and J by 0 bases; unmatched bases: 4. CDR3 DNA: TGCAGCGGCGGACAGGGGAGCTCCTACAATGAGCAGTTCTTC. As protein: CSGGQGSSYNEQFF.

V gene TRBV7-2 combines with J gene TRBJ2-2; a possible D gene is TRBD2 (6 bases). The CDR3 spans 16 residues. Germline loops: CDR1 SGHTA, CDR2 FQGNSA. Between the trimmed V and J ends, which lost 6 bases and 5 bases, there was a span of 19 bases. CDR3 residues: CASSLMTGTLTGELFF. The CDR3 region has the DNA TGTGCCAGCAGTCTTATGACCGGGACTTTAACCGGGGAGCTGTTTTTT.

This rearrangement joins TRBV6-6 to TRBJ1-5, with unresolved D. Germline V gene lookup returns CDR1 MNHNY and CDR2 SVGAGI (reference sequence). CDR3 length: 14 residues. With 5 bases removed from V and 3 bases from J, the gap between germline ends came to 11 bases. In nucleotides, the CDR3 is TGTGCCAGCAGTCGACCCAGCCTCAATCAGCCCCAGCATTTT. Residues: CASSRPSLNQPQHF.

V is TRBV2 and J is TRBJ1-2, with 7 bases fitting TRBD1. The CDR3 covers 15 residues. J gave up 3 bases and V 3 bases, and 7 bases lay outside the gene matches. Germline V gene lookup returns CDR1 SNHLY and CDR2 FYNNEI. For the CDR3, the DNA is TGTGCCAGCAGTGAGGGGCTCGGACAGGACTATGGCTACACCTTC. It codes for CASSEGLGQDYGYTF.

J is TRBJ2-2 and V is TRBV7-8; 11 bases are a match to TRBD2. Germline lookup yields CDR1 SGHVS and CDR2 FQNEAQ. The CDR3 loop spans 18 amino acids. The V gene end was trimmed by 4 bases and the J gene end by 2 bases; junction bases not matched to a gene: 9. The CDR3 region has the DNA TGTGCCAGCAGCTCATTCGGGACTAGCGGTACCAACACCGGGGAGCTGTTTTTT. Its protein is CASSSFGTSGTNTGELFF.

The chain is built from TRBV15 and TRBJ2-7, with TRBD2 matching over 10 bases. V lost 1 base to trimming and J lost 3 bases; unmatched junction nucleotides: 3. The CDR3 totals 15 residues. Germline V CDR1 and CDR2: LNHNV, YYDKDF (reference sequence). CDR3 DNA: TGTGCCACCAGCAGAGGGCTAGCGGGAGTCTACGAGCAGTACTTC. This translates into CATSRGLAGVYEQYF.

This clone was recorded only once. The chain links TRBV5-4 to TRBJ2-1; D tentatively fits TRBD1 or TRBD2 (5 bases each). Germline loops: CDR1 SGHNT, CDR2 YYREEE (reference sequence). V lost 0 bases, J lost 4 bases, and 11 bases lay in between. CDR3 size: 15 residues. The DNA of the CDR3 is TGTGCCAGCAGCTTGGGAGGGGCAGATTACAATGAGCAGTTCTTC. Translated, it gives CASSLGGADYNEQFF.

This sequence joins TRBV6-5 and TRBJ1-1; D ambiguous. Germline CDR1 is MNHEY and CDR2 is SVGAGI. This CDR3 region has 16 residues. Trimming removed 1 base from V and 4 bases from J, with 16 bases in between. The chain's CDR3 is CASSYYLGSPGTEAFF. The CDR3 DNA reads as TGTGCCAGCAGTTACTATCTAGGCTCCCCAGGCACTGAAGCTTTCTTT.

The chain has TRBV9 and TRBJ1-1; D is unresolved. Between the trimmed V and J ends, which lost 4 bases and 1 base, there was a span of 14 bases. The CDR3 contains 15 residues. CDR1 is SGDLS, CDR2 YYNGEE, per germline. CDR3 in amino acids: CASSSPGGSNTEAFF. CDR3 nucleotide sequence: TGTGCCAGCAGCTCACCAGGCGGGTCGAACACTGAAGCTTTCTTT.

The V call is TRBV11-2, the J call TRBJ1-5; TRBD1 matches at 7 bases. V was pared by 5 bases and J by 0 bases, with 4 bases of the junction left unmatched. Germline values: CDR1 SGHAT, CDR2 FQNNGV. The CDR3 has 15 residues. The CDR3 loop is CASSRDSYSNQPQHF. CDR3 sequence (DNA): TGTGCCAGCAGCCGGGACAGCTATAGCAATCAGCCCCAGCATTTT.

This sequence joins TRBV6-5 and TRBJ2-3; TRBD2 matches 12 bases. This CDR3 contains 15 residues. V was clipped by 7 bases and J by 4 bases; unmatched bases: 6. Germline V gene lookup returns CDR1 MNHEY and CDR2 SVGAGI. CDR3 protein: CASTSTSGRSDTQYF. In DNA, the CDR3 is TGTGCCAGCACCTCCACTAGCGGGAGGTCAGATACGCAGTATTTT.

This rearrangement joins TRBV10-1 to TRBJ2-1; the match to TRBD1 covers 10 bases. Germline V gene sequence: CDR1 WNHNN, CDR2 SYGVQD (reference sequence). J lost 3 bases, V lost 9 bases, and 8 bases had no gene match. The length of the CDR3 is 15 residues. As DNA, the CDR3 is TGCGCCAGTTGCTCCGGGACAGGGGACTACAATGAGCAGTTCTTC. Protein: CASCSGTGDYNEQFF.

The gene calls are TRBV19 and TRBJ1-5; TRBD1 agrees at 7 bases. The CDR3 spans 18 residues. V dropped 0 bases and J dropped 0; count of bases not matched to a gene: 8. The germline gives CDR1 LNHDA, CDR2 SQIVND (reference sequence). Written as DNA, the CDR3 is TGTGCCAGTAGTATAGATGTACAGGGGTCCTATAGCAATCAGCCCCAGCATTTT. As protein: CASSIDVQGSYSNQPQHF.

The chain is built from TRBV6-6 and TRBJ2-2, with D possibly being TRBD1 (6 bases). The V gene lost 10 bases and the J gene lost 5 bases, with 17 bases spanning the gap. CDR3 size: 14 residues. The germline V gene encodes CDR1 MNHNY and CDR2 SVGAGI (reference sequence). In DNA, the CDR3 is TGTGCCACAACGGGCCAGGGGAATACCGGGGAGCTGTTTTTT. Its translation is CATTGQGNTGELFF.

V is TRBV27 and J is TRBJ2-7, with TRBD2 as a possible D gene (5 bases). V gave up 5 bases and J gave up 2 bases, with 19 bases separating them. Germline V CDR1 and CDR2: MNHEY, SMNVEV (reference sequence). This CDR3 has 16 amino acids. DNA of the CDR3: TGTGCCAGCAGTCTTAGCCAGGATACCGGGACCTACGAGCAGTACTTC. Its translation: CASSLSQDTGTYEQYF.

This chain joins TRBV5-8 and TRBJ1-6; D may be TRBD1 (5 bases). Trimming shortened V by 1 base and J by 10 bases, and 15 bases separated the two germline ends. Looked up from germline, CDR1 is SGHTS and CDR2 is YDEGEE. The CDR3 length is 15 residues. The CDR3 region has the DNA TGTGCCAGCAGCTTGAAAGGGACGGCAAACTCACCCCTCCACTTT. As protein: CASSLKGTANSPLHF.

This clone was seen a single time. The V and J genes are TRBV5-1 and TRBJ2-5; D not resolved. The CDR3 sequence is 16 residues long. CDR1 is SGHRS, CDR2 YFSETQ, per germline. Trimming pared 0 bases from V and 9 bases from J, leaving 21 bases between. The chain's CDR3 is CASSLVGDGTQVAQYF. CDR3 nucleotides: TGCGCCAGCAGCTTGGTGGGCGACGGAACCCAAGTGGCCCAGTACTTC.

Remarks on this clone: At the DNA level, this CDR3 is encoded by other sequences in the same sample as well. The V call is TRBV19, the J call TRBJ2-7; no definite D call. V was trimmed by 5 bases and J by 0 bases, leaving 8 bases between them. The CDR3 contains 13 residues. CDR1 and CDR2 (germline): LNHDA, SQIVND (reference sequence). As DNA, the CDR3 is TGTGCCAGTAGTCGTACTGTCTCCTACGAGCAGTACTTC. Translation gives CASSRTVSYEQYF.

CDR3 nucleotides: TGCGCCAGCAGTGAGTCACTAGCCCCCCAAGAGACCCAGTACTTC. Its protein product is CASSESLAPQETQYF. V gene TRBV10-2 combines with J gene TRBJ2-5; D is perhaps TRBD2 (6 bases). Trimming shortened V by 0 bases and J by 1 base, and 9 bases separated the two germline ends. CDR3 length equals 15 residues. Germline-derived CDR1 and CDR2 are WSHSY and SAAADI.

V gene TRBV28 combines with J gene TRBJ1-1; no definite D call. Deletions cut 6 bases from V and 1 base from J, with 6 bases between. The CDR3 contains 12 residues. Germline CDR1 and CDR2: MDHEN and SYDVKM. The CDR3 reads CASRWGNTEAFF. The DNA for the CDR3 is TGTGCCAGCAGGTGGGGGAACACTGAAGCTTTCTTT. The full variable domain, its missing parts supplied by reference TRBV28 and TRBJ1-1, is DVKVTQSSRYLVKRTGEKVFLECVQDMDHENMFWYRQDPGLGLRLIYFSYDVKMKEKGDIPEGYSVSREKKERFSLILESASTNQTSMYLCASRWGNTEAFFGQGTRLTVV.

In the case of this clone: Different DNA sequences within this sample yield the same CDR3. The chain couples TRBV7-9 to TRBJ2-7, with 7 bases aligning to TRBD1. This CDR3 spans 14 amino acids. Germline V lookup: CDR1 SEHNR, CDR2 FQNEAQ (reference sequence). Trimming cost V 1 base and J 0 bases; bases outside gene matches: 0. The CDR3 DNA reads TGTGCCAGCAGCTTAGGGGACAGCTCCTACGAGCAGTACTTC. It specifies CASSLGDSSYEQYF.

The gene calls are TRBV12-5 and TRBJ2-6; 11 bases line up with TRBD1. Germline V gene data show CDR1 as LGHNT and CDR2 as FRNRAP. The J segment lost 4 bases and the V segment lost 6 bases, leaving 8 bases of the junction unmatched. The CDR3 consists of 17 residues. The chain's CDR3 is CASGPGQGAPGANVLTF. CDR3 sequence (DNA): TGTGCTAGTGGACCCGGACAGGGGGCGCCCGGGGCCAACGTCCTGACTTTC.

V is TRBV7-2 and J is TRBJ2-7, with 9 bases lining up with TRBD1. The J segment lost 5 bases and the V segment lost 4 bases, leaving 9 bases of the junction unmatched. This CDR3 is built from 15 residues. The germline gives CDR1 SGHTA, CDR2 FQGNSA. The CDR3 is CASSSSGTGYDEQYF. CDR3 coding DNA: TGTGCCAGCAGCTCTTCCGGGACAGGGTACGACGAGCAGTACTTC.

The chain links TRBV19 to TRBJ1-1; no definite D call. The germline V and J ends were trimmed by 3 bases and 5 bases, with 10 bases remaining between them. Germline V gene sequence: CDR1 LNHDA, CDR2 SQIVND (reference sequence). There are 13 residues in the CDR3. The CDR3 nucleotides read TGTGCCAGTAGTATTGGGTGGTCGACTGAAGCTTTCTTT. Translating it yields CASSIGWSTEAFF.

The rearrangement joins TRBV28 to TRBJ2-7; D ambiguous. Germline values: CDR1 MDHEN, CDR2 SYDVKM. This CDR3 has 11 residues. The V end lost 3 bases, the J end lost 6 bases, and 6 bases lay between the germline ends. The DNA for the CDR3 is TGTGCCAGCAGTTTTCTAAGCGAGCAGTACTTC. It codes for CASSFLSEQYF.

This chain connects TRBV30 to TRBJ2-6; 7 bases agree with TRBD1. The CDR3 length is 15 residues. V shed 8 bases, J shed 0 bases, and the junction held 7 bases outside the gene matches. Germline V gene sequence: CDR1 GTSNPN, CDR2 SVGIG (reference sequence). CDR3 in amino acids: CAGTVTFSGANVLTF. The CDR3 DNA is TGTGCCGGGACAGTCACTTTCTCTGGGGCCAACGTCCTGACTTTC.

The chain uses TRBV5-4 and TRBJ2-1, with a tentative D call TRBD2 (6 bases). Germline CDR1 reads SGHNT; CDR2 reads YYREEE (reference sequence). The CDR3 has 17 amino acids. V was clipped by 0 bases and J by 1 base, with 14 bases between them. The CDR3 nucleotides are TGTGCCAGCAGCTTGGAACCGGGGGACCTTTCCTACAATGAGCAGTTCTTC. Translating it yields CASSLEPGDLSYNEQFF.

This chain's CDR3 is CASSLTGTATYEQYF. CDR3 nucleotide sequence: TGCGCCAGCAGCCTAACCGGGACAGCGACCTACGAGCAGTACTTC. This chain links TRBV5-1 with TRBJ2-7; TRBD1 matches 7 bases. Germline-derived CDR1 and CDR2 are SGHRS and YFSETQ. Unmatched junction bases numbered 9, after V lost 4 bases and J lost 2 bases. There are 15 residues in the CDR3. Variable domain in full (rest from reference TRBV5-1 and TRBJ2-7): KAGVTQTPRYLIKTRGQQVTLSCSPISGHRSVSWYQQTPGQGLQFLFEYFSETQRNKGNFPGRFSGRQFSNSRSEMNVSTLELGDSALYLCASSLTGTATYEQYFGPGTRLTVT.

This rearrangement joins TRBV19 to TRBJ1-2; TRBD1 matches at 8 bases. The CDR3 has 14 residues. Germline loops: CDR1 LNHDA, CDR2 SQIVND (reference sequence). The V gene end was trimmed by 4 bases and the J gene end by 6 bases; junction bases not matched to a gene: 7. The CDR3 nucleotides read TGTGCCAGTAGTACTACCGGGACAGGTCATGGCTACACCTTC. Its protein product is CASSTTGTGHGYTF.

The CDR3 is CATMEGRETQYF. The CDR3 coding sequence is TGCGCCACCATGGAGGGTCGAGAGACCCAGTACTTC. This chain uses TRBV23-1 with TRBJ2-5; a possible D gene is TRBD2 (6 bases). TRBV23-1 counts as an open reading frame of uncertain function. The CDR3 has 12 amino acids. Between the trimmed V and J ends, which lost 10 bases and 4 bases, there was a span of 13 bases.

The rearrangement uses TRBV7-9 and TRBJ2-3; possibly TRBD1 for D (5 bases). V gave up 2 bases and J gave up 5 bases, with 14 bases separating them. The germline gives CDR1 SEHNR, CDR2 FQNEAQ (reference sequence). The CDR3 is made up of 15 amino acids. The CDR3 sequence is CASSLRGRPGDTQYF. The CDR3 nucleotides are TGTGCCAGCAGCTTAAGGGGCCGACCGGGAGATACGCAGTATTTT.

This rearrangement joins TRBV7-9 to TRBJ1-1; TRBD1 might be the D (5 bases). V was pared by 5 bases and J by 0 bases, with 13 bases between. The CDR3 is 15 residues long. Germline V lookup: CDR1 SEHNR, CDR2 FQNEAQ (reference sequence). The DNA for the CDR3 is TGTGCCAGCAGCCAAAGGGACGGCCTGAACACTGAAGCTTTCTTT. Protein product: CASSQRDGLNTEAFF.